Following are 12 T cell receptor beta chains from one sample sequenced in a study of T cell responses to AZD1222 COVID-19 vaccine. Clones were sequenced by immunoSEQ multiplex PCR, and TCRdb holds only the in-frame ones, with some missing. This sample has about 73,000 clones, with around 88% found just once. The specimen was peripheral blood, collected on day 0 of AZD1222 vaccination. The source is an adult in good health.

The chain couples TRBV29-1 to TRBJ1-2; 12 nucleotides match TRBD1. In germline, CDR1 is SQVTM, CDR2 ANQGSEA. The CDR3 has 15 residues. Losses at the gene ends were 6 bases for V and 7 bases for J; bases not matched to a gene: 12. CDR3 in amino acids: CSVDGWDRGRGGYTF. The CDR3 bases are TGCAGCGTCGACGGATGGGACAGGGGGCGCGGTGGCTACACCTTC.

This clone has just one count. The chain couples TRBV19 to TRBJ1-5; 8 nucleotides match TRBD1. CDR1 is LNHDA, CDR2 SQIVND, per germline (reference sequence). The CDR3 spans 14 residues. The ends lost 6 bases at V and 6 bases at J; junction bases unmatched: 7. CDR3 coding DNA: TGTGCCAGTAGAAGGACAGGGTTGGTTCAGCCCCAGCATTTT. Its protein is CASRRTGLVQPQHF.

The chain joins TRBV27 to TRBJ2-7, with D unresolved. The CDR3 is 16 amino acids. Germline V gives CDR1 MNHEY, CDR2 SMNVEV (reference sequence). Trimming removed 3 bases from V and 0 bases from J, with 15 bases in between. The CDR3 protein is CASSLLGGQSSYEQYF. DNA for the CDR3: TGTGCCAGCAGTTTGCTTGGCGGTCAAAGCTCCTACGAGCAGTACTTC.

The genes are TRBV6-5 and TRBJ2-3; TRBD1 aligns across 9 bases. Germline V gene lookup returns CDR1 MNHEY and CDR2 SVGAGI. The junction had 2 bases not matched to a gene; V was cut back by 7 bases and J by 3 bases. The CDR3 is 13 amino acids. This chain's CDR3 is CASNRGQTDTQYF. CDR3 in DNA: TGTGCCAGCAACAGGGGGCAGACAGATACGCAGTATTTT.

The chain has TRBV19 and TRBJ2-5, with D perhaps TRBD1 (6 bases). Per the germline V gene, CDR1 is LNHDA and CDR2 is SQIVND (reference sequence). The CDR3 runs to 14 residues. The ends were cut back, 5 bases at V and 1 base at J, with 11 bases in the middle. CDR3 residues: CASSSRTVQETQYF. The DNA of the CDR3 is TGTGCCAGTAGTTCAAGGACAGTCCAAGAGACCCAGTACTTC.

The chain employs TRBV30 and TRBJ1-3; 8 bases match TRBD1. J lost 4 bases, V lost 3 bases, and 8 bases had no gene match. Germline values: CDR1 GTSNPN, CDR2 SVGIG (reference sequence). CDR3 size: 15 residues. DNA of the CDR3: TGTGCCTGGAGGAAACCGACAGGGGTCGGAAACACCATATATTTT. Residues: CAWRKPTGVGNTIYF.

This chain uses TRBV3-1 (or the pseudogene TRBV3-2) with TRBJ2-7; tentative D call: TRBD2 (6 bases). This CDR3 has 15 residues. V lost 0 bases and J lost 2, with 11 bases in between. Germline V gene sequence: CDR1 LGHDT, CDR2 YNNKEL (reference sequence). Here the CDR3 DNA reads TGTGCCAGCAGCCAAGATTGGAGGGCAACCTACGAGCAGTACTTC. Its protein product is CASSQDWRATYEQYF.

The chain carries TRBV9 and TRBJ1-1; D not resolved. V was pared by 3 bases and J by 3 bases, with 6 bases between. Germline-derived CDR1 and CDR2 are SGDLS and YYNGEE. There are 12 residues in the CDR3. As DNA, the CDR3 is TGTGCCAGCAGCGCCTCGGACACTGAAGCTTTCTTT. This gives the protein CASSASDTEAFF. Variable domain in full (rest from reference TRBV9 and TRBJ1-1): DSGVTQTPKHLITATGQRVTLRCSPRSGDLSVYWYQQSLDQGLQFLIQYYNGEERAKGNILERFSAQQFPDLHSELNLSSLELGDSALYFCASSASDTEAFFGQGTRLTVV.

This clone was seen just once. The V gene is TRBV5-1, the J gene TRBJ2-3; perhaps TRBD1 as D (6 bases). V was cut by 4 bases and J by 0 bases, with 15 bases left in between. Germline V CDR1 and CDR2: SGHRS, YFSETQ. The CDR3 runs 16 residues. As DNA, the CDR3 is TGCGCCAGCAGCCCAAGGGGGTCCCCTAGCACAGATACGCAGTATTTT. Translation: CASSPRGSPSTDTQYF.

This chain uses TRBV6-2 or TRBV6-3 with TRBJ1-5; D gene uncertain. The germline V gene encodes CDR1 MNHEY and CDR2 SVGEGT. Trimming removed 2 bases from V and 5 bases from J, with 10 bases in between. CDR3 length: 14 residues. The CDR3 coding sequence is TGTGCCAGCAGTTACGGCTCCTTATATCAGCCCCAGCATTTT. As protein: CASSYGSLYQPQHF.

The gene calls are TRBV4-3 and TRBJ2-2; tentatively, D is TRBD2 (6 bases). In germline, CDR1 is LGHNA, CDR2 YSLEER. The CDR3 is 19 residues long. Between the trimmed V and J ends, which lost 0 bases and 6 bases, there was a span of 23 bases. CDR3 in amino acids: CASSQDFGGKAYAPGELFF. The CDR3 DNA reads as TGCGCCAGCAGCCAAGATTTCGGGGGTAAAGCTTATGCCCCCGGGGAGCTGTTTTTT.

The V gene is TRBV15, the J gene TRBJ2-3; 11 nucleotides agree with TRBD2. This CDR3 comprises 16 residues. CDR1 LNHNV and CDR2 YYDKDF come from the germline V gene (reference sequence). The junction had 7 bases not matched to a gene; V was cut back by 3 bases and J by 5 bases. CDR3 region: CATSRNSGGAGDTQYF. The CDR3 bases are TGTGCCACCAGCAGGAATAGCGGGGGGGCAGGAGATACGCAGTATTTT.